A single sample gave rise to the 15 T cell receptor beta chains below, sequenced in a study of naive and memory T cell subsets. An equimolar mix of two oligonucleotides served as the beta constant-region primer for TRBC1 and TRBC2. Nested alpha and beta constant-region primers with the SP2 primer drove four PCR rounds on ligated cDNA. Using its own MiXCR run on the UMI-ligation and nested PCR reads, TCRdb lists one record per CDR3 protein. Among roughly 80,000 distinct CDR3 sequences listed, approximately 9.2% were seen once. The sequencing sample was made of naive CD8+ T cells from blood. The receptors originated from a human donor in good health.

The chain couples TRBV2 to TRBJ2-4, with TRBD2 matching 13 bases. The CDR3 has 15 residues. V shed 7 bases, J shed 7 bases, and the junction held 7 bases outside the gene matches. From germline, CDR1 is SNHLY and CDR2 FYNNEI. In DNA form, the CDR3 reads TGTGCCAGCAAGCGGACTAGCGGGAGAGGTAACATTCAGTACTTC. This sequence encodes CASKRTSGRGNIQYF.

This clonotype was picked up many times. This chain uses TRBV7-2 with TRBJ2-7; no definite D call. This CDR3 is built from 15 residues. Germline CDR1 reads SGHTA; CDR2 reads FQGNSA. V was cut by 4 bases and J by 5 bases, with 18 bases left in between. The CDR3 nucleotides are TGTGCCAGCAGCTCGGTCCCTGGACCACCGGACGAGCAGTACTTC. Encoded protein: CASSSVPGPPDEQYF.

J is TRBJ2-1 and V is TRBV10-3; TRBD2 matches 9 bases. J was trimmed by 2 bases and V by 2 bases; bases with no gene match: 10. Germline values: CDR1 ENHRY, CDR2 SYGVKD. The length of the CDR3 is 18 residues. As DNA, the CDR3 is TGTGCCATCAGTGAGAACCTAGCGGGGCGCCTGGCCTACAATGAGCAGTTCTTC. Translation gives CAISENLAGRLAYNEQFF.

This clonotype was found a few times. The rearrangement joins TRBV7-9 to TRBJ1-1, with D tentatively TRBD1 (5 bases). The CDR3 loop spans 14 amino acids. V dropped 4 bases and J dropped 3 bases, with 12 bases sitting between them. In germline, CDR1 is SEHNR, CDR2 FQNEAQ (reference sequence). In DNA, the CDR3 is TGTGCCAGCAGCTACCTAGACAGAGACACTGAAGCTTTCTTT. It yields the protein CASSYLDRDTEAFF.

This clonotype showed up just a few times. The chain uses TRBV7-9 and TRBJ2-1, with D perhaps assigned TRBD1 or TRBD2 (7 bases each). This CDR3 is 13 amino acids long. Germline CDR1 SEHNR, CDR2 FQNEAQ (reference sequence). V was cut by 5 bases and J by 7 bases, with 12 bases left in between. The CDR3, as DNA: TGTGCCAGCAGCCCAGGGGGAGGGAATGAGCAGTTCTTC. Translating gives CASSPGGGNEQFF. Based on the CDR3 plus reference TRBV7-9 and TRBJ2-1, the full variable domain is DTGVSQNPRHKITKRGQNVTFRCDPISEHNRLYWYRQTLGQGPEFLTYFQNEAQLEKSRLLSDRFSAERPKGSFSTLEIQRTEQGDSAMYLCASSPGGGNEQFFGPGTRLTVL.

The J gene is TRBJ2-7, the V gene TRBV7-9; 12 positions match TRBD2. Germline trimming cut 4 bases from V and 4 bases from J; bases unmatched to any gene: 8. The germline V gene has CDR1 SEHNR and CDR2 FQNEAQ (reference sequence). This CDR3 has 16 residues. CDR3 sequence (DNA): TGTGCCAGCAGCTGGTCTCTAGCGGGAGGGAAATACGAGCAGTACTTC. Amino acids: CASSWSLAGGKYEQYF.

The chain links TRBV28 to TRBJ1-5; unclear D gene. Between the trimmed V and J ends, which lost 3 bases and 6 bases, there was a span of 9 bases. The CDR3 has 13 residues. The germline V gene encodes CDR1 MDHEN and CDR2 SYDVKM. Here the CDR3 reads CASSFRVGQPQHF. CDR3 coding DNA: TGTGCCAGCAGTTTCCGAGTTGGTCAGCCCCAGCATTTT.

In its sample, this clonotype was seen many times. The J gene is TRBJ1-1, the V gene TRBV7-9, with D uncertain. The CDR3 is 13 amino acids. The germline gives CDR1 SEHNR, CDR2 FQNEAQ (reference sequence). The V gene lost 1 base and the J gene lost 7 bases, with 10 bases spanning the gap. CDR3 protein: CASSLEIGDEAFF. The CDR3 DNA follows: TGTGCCAGCAGCTTAGAGATCGGGGATGAAGCTTTCTTT.

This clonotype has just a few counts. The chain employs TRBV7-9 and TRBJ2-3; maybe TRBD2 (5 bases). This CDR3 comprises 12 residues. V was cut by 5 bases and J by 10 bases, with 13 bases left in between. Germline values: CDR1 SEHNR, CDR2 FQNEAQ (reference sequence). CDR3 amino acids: CASSPPRDAQYF. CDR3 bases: TGTGCCAGCAGCCCCCCCCGGGATGCGCAGTATTTT.

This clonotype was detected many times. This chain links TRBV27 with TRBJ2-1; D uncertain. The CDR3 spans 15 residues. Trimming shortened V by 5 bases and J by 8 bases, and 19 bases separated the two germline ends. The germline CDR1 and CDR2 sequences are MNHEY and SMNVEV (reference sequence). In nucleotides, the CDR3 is TGTGCCAGCAGTCGATCGGTAAACCCAAATGATGAGCAGTTCTTC. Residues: CASSRSVNPNDEQFF.

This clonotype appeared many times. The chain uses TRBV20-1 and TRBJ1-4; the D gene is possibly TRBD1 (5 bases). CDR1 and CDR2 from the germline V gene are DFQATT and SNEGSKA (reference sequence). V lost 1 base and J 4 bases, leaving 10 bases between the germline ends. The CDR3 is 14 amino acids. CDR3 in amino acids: CSARVQGYNEKLFF. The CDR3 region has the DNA TGCAGTGCTAGAGTCCAGGGCTATAATGAAAAACTGTTTTTT.

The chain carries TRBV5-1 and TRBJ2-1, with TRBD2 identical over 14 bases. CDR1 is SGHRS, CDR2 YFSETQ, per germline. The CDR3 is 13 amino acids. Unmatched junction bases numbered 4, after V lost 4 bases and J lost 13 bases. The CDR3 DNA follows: TGCGCCAGCAGCGCGGGACTAGCGGGAGACCAGTTCTTC. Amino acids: CASSAGLAGDQFF. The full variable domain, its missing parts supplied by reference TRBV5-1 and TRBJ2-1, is KAGVTQTPRYLIKTRGQQVTLSCSPISGHRSVSWYQQTPGQGLQFLFEYFSETQRNKGNFPGRFSGRQFSNSRSEMNVSTLELGDSALYLCASSAGLAGDQFFGPGTRLTVL.

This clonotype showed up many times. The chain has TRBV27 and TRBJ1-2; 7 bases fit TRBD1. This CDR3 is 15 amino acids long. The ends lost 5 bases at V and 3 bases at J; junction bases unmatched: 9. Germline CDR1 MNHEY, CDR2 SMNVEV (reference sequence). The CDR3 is CASSIRTGLDYGYTF. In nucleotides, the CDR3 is TGTGCCAGCAGTATCCGGACAGGTTTGGACTATGGCTACACCTTC.

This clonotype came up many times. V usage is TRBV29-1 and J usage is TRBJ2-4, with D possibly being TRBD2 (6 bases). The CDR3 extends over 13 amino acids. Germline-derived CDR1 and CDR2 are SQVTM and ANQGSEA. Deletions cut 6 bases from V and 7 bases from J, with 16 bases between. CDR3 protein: CSVAGGGNNIQYF. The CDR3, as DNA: TGCAGCGTAGCAGGAGGAGGGAATAACATTCAGTACTTC.

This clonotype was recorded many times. DNA of the CDR3: TGTGCCAGCAGCTACGGGGGGTTTGCTTCTGGGGCCAACGTCCTGACTTTC. It specifies CASSYGGFASGANVLTF. The chain is built from TRBV7-9 and TRBJ2-6, with 7 bases matching TRBD2. V lost 4 bases and J lost 1; bases outside the gene matches: 7. The CDR3 has 17 amino acids. Per germline, CDR1 SEHNR and CDR2 FQNEAQ (reference sequence). The complete variable domain, with remaining parts taken from reference TRBV7-9 and TRBJ2-6, reads DTGVSQNPRHKITKRGQNVTFRCDPISEHNRLYWYRQTLGQGPEFLTYFQNEAQLEKSRLLSDRFSAERPKGSFSTLEIQRTEQGDSAMYLCASSYGGFASGANVLTFGAGSRLTVL.